This T cell receptor (beta chain) originates from a study of cytotoxic CD8 clonotypes in ibrutinib-treated CLL. Study-level background: Partial response was seen in about 25 patients and complete response in 2; after median around 72 months, approximately 15 stayed remitted, around twelve progressed. Timing of response sample collection was a median roughly twelve months after treatment start, with a range of 6 to 36.

CDR3 length: 12 residues. Germline values: CDR1 KGHSH, CDR2 LQKENI. V was cut by 11 bases and J by 2 bases, with 12 bases left in between. In the case of this clone: Antigen: not known.

A 1 in 200,000 to 1 in 1 million T cell depth was the sequencing target. TCRdb's copy holds only in-frame clones and misses some; the assay was immunoSEQ multiplex PCR. This table holds about 300,000 clones, less than 85% found once. General study findings and limits: The study found public clonotypes uncommon, contracting or stable on treatment.

The sequence was collected from a human donor with chronic lymphocytic leukemia. Sequencing was performed on PBMCs, taken at disease progression, from a patient treated with ibrutinib. This sequence joins TRBV18 and TRBJ2-5; a possible D gene is TRBD2 (6 bases). The CDR3 sequence is CAGGPKQETQYF. CDR3 bases: TGTGCCGGAGGGCCCAAACAAGAGACCCAGTACTTC. The full variable domain, in which reference TRBV18 and TRBJ2-5 provide the parts outside the CDR3, is NAGVMQNPRHLVRRRGQEARLRCSPMKGHSHVYWYRQLPEEGLKFMVYLQKENIIDESGMPKERFSAEFPKEGPSILRIQQVVRGDSAAYFCAGGPKQETQYFGPGTRLLVL.